This T cell receptor beta chain was obtained from a study of blood T cell repertoires in COVID-19. The sample holds a few counts of this clone. The CDR3 has 14 residues. V lost 5 bases to trimming and J lost 8 bases; unmatched junction nucleotides: 11. The germline V gene encodes CDR1 LNHDA and CDR2 SQIVND (reference sequence). Each participant's cohort was designated according to participant-reported clinical history. In the original workflow: Nucleated cell counts were estimated from reference gene primer amplification. Profiling relied on immunoSEQ multiplex PCR, and the TCRdb table lists in-frame clones only, not all of them. That table gives V, J and clone size, and the DNA gave D and trimming. The table includes under 150,000 clones, approximately 86% detected once.

The TCR originated in a woman aged 45-59 years who had recovered from COVID-19. The sample comprised PBMCs or T cells enriched from blood (not recorded which). V gene TRBV19 combines with J gene TRBJ1-2; TRBD1 aligns across 7 bases. Written as DNA, the CDR3 is TGTGCCAGTAGTTCCCACAGGGGATTCGACGGCTACACCTTC. Amino acids: CASSSHRGFDGYTF.